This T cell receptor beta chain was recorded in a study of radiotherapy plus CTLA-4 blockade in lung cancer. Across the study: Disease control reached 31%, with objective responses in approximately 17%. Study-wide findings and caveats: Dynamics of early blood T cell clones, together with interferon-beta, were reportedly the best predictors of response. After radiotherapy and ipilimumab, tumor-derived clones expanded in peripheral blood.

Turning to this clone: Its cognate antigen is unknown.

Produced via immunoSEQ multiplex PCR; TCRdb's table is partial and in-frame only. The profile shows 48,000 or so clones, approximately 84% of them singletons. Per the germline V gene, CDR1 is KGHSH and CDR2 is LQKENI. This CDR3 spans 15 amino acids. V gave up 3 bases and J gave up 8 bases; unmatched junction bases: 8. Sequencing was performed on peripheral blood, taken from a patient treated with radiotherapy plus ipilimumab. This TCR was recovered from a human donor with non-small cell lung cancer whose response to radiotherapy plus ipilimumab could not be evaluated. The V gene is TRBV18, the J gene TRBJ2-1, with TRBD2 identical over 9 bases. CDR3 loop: CASSPGASGEDEQFF. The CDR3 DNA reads TGTGCCAGCTCACCTGGGGCTAGCGGGGAGGATGAGCAGTTCTTC.